Here is one T cell receptor (beta chain) with its context. Its antigen is not known. Naive-designated CD8 cells lacked CD45RO, were positively enriched for CCR7, and omitted terminally differentiated effector memory CD45RA+ cells. The assay ran at deep level. Genomic DNA belonging to each subset was distributed in equal measure over several immunoSEQ plates. Method: immunoSEQ multiplex PCR; TCRdb's copy keeps in-frame clones and lacks some. Altogether some 740,000 clones are present, 80% to 95% being singletons, with the ten largest covering 24%. The data derive from a study of shared clonotypes between healthy human individuals. Whole-study results and caveats: Clonotypes that were shared across a few donors made up approximately 5% of naive CD4 clonotypes.

This CDR3 contains 14 residues. Looked up from germline, CDR1 is MNHEY and CDR2 is SVGAGI. V lost 4 bases, J lost 5 bases, and 4 bases stayed unmatched. This chain connects TRBV6-5 to TRBJ2-2, with 7 nucleotides matching TRBD2. The source is a man aged 25-45 years in good health. The sample was naive CD8+ T cells sorted from blood. CDR3 sequence (DNA): TGTGCCAGCAGTTTGGGACTAAATACCGGGGAGCTGTTTTTT. Its translation is CASSLGLNTGELFF.